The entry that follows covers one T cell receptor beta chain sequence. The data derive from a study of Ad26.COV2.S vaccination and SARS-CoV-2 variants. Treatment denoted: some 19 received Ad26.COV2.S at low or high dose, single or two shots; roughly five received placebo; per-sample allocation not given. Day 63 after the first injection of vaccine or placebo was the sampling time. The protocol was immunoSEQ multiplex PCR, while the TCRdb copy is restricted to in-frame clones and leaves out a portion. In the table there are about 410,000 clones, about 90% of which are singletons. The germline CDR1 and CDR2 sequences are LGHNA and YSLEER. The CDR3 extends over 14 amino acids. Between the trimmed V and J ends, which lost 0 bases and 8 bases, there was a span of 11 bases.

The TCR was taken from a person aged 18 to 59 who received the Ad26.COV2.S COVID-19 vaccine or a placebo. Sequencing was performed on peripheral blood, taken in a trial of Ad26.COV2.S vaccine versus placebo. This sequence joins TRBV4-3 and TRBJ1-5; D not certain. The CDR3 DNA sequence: TGCGCCAGCAGCCAAGATCCAGGCCTGGAGCCCCAGCATTTT. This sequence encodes CASSQDPGLEPQHF.